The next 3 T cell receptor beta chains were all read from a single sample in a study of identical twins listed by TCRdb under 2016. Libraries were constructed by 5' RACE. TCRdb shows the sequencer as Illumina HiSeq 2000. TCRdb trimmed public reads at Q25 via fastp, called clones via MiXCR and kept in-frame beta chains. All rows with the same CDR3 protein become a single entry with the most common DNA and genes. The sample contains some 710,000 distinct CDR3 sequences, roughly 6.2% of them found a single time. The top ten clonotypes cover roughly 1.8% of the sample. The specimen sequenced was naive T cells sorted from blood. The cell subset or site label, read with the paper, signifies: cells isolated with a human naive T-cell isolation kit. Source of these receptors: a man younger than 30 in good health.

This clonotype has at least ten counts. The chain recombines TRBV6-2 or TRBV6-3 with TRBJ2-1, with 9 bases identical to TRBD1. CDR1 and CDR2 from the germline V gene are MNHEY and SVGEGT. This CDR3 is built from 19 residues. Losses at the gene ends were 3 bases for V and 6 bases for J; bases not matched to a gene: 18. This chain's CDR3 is CASSYKGQGGKVSGNEQFF. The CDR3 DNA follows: TGTGCCAGCAGTTATAAGGGACAGGGAGGAAAGGTTTCGGGCAATGAGCAGTTCTTC.

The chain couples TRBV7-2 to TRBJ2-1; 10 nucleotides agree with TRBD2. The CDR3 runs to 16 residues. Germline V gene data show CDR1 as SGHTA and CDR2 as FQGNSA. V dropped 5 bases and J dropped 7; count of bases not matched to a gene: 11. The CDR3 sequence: CASSPGGLAGVNEQFF. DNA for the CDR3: TGTGCCAGCAGCCCGGGAGGCCTAGCGGGAGTGAATGAGCAGTTCTTC.

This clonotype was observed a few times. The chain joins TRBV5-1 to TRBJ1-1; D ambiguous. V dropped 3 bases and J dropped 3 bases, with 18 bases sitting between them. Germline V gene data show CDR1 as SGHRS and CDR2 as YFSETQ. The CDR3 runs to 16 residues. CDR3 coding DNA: TGCGCCAGCAGCTCCTCGCCCGAAGGCGAGGACACTGAAGCTTTCTTT. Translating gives CASSSSPEGEDTEAFF.